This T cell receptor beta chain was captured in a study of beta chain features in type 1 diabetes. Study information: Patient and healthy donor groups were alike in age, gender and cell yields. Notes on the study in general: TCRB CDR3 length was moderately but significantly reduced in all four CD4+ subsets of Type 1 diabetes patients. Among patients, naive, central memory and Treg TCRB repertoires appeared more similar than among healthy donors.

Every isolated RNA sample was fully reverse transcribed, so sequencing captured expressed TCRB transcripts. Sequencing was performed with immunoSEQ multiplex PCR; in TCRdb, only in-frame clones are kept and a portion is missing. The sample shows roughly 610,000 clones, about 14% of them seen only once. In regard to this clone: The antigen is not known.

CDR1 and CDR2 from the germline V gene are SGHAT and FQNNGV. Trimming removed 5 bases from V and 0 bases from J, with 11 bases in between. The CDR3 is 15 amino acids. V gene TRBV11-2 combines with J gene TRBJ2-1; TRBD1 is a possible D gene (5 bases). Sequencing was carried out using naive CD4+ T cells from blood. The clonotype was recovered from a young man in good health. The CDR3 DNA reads TGTGCCAGCAGCCCAGACAGAACCTCCTACAATGAGCAGTTCTTC. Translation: CASSPDRTSYNEQFF.